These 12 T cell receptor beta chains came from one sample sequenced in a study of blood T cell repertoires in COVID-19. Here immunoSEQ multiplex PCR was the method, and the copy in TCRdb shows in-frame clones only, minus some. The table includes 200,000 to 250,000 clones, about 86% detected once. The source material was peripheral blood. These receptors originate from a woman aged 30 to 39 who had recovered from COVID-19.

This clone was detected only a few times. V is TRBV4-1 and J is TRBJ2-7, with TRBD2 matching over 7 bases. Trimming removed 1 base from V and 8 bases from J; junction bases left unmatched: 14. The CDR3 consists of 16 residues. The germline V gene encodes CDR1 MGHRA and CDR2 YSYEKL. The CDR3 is CASSQVGRGSGSQQYF. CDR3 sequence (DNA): TGCGCCAGCAGCCAAGTTGGCCGCGGTAGCGGGTCCCAGCAGTACTTC.

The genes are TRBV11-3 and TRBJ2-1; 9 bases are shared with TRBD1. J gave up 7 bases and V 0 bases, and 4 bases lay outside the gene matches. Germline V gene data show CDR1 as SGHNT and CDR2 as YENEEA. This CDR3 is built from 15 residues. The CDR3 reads CASSLDSDRGNEQFF. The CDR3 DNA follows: TGTGCCAGCAGCTTAGATTCAGACAGGGGGAATGAGCAGTTCTTC. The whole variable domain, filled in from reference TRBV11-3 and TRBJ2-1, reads EAGVVQSPRYKIIEKKQPVAFWCNPISGHNTLYWYLQNLGQGPELLIRYENEEAVDDSQLPKDRFSAERLKGVDSTLKIQPAELGDSAVYLCASSLDSDRGNEQFFGPGTRLTVL.

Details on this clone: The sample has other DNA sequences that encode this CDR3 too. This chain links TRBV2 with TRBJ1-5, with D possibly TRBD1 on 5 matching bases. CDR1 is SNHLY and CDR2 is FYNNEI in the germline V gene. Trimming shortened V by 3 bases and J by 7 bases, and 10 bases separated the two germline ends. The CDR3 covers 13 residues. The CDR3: CASSDGGGQPQHF. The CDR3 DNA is TGTGCCAGCAGTGACGGGGGGGGACAGCCCCAGCATTTT.

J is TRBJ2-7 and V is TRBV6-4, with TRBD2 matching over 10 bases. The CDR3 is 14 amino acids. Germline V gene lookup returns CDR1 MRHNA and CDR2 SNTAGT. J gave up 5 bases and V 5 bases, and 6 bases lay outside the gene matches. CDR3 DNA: TGTGCCAGCAGTCAAAGACTAGCGGGCCACGAGCAGTACTTC. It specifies CASSQRLAGHEQYF.

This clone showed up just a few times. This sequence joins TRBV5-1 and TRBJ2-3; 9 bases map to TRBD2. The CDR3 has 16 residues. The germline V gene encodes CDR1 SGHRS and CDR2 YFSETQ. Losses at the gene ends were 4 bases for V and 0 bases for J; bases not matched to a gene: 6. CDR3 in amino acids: CASSPRLADSTDTQYF. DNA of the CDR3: TGCGCCAGCAGCCCGAGACTAGCGGATAGCACAGATACGCAGTATTTT.

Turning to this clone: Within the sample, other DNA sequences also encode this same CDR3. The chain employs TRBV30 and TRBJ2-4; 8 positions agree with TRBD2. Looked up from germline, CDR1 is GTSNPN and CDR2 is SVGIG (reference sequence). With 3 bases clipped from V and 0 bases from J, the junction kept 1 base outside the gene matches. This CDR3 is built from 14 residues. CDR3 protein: CAWRLAGAKNIQYF. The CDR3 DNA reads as TGTGCCTGGAGGCTAGCGGGAGCCAAAAACATTCAGTACTTC.

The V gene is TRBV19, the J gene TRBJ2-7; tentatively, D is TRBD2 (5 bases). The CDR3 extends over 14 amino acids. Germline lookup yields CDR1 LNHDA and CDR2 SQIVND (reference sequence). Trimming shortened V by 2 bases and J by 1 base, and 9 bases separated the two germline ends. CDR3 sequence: CASSIRADSYEQYF. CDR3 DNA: TGTGCCAGTAGTATACGAGCGGATTCCTACGAGCAGTACTTC. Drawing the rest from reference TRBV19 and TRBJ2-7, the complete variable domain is DGGITQSPKYLFRKEGQNVTLSCEQNLNHDAMYWYRQDPGQGLRLIYYSQIVNDFQKGDIAEGYSVSREKKESFPLTVTSAQKNPTAFYLCASSIRADSYEQYFGPGTRLTVT.

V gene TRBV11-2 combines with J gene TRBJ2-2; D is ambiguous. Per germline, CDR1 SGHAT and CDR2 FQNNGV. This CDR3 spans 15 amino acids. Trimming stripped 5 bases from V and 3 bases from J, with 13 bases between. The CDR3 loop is CASSPWPMDTGELFF. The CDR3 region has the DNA TGTGCCAGCAGCCCATGGCCGATGGACACCGGGGAGCTGTTTTTT.

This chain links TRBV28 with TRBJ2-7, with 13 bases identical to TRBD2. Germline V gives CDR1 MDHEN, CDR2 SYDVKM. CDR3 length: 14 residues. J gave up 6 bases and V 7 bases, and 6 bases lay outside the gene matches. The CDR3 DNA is TGTGCCAGCACCCCCACTAGCGGGAGGGCCGAGCAGTACTTC. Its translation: CASTPTSGRAEQYF.

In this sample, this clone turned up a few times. As DNA, the CDR3 is TGTGCCAGCAGCTTGGAGTGGGGAGGGGGTGAGCAGTTCTTC. Its translation is CASSLEWGGGEQFF. The chain employs TRBV5-5 and TRBJ2-1, with D perhaps matching TRBD2 (7 bases). Trimming removed 0 bases at V and 9 bases at J, with 13 bases between. Germline CDR1 SGHKS, CDR2 YYEKEE (reference sequence). The CDR3 totals 14 residues.

CDR3 region: CASSSTSGAYEQYF. For the CDR3, the DNA is TGTGCCAGCAGCTCTACTAGCGGAGCCTACGAGCAGTACTTC. This chain connects TRBV2 to TRBJ2-7, with 8 bases that match TRBD2. The ends lost 6 bases at V and 2 bases at J; junction bases unmatched: 6. CDR1 SNHLY and CDR2 FYNNEI come from the germline V gene. There are 14 residues in the CDR3.

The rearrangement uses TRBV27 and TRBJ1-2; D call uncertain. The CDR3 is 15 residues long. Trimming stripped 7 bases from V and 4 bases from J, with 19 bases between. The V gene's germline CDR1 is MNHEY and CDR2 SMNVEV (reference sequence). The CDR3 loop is CASNTRASGSYGYTF. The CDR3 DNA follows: TGTGCCAGCAATACGCGGGCCTCGGGGAGCTATGGCTACACCTTC.